The 15 T cell receptor beta chains presented below share a single source sample, sequenced in a study of blood T cells in healthy people across ages. Then a second PCR, running about 7 to 11 cycles, was carried out with a sample-barcoded 5' primer and a J-beta primer mix. One entry per CDR3 protein results from TCRdb running MiXCR on the 5' RACE reads. The sample records some 1 million distinct CDR3 sequences, more than 40% being singletons. Source material: blood. The receptors derive from a woman aged 55-70 years in good health.

Only a few counts were recorded for this clonotype. The rearrangement links TRBV15 to TRBJ2-7; 8 bases fit TRBD2. Per germline, CDR1 LNHNV and CDR2 YYDKDF (reference sequence). The V and J ends lost 0 bases and 5 bases, in that order; junction bases with no gene match: 6. The CDR3 has 15 amino acids. This chain's CDR3 is CATSRDREGRNEQYF. The CDR3 DNA follows: TGTGCCACCAGCAGAGACCGGGAGGGCAGGAACGAGCAGTACTTC.

This clonotype was detected only a few times. The rearrangement joins TRBV27 to TRBJ1-2; 7 bases are a match to TRBD1. Germline V gene sequence: CDR1 MNHEY, CDR2 SMNVEV (reference sequence). V shed 6 bases and J 4 bases; nucleotides not matched to a gene: 8. The CDR3 loop spans 14 amino acids. The CDR3 DNA sequence: TGTGCCAGCAGCGGAACAGGGGATTTCTATGGCTACACCTTC. This sequence encodes CASSGTGDFYGYTF.

Worth noting for this clonotype: A much larger clone differs from this one at a single base, so this may be a read error. J is TRBJ2-5 and V is TRBV6-6; D may correspond to TRBD1 or TRBD2 (5 bases each). V was cut by 6 bases and J by 11 bases, with 19 bases left in between. Germline CDR1 and CDR2: MNHNY and SVGAGI (reference sequence). The CDR3 is 13 residues long. The CDR3 is CASSGTRNNEQYF. As DNA, the CDR3 is TGTGCCAGCAGCGGGACCCGAAACAATGAGCAGTACTTC.

On this clonotype itself: At one end the junction does not follow the germline gene, possibly because of a read error. The V gene is TRBV6-2 or TRBV6-3, the J gene TRBJ2-5; D call uncertain. The CDR3 loop spans 13 amino acids. Per germline, CDR1 MNHEY and CDR2 SVGEGT. Here the CDR3 reads CASSYSAQETRYF. DNA of the CDR3: TGTGCCAGCAGTTACTCGGCCCAAGAGACCCGGTACTTC.

This chain connects TRBV7-2 to TRBJ2-4, with TRBD1 identical over 9 bases. The J call is uncertain, as TRBJ2-7 better fits the DNA end. The CDR3 runs 14 residues. Germline V lookup: CDR1 SGHTA, CDR2 FQGNSA. CDR3 protein: CASSSGQGHYEQYF. The CDR3 DNA is TGTGCCAGCAGCTCGGGACAGGGACACTACGAGCAGTACTTC.

This clonotype was seen only a few times. The V call is TRBV11-2, the J call TRBJ2-5; the D gene is possibly TRBD1 (7 bases). The CDR3 spans 16 residues. The germline CDR1 and CDR2 sequences are SGHAT and FQNNGV. V was trimmed by 1 base and J by 4 bases, leaving 16 bases between them. The CDR3 loop is CASSLVGGGIRETQYF. The CDR3, as DNA: TGTGCCAGCAGCTTAGTAGGGGGCGGGATTCGAGAGACCCAGTACTTC.

This chain connects TRBV4-2 to TRBJ2-1, with 9 nucleotides matching TRBD2. The CDR3 totals 17 residues. Germline assignment: CDR1 LGHNA and CDR2 YNFKEQ. Germline trimming cut 5 bases from V and 5 bases from J; bases unmatched to any gene: 13. Here the CDR3 reads CASSLVAGVMGNNEQFF. DNA for the CDR3: TGTGCCAGCAGCTTGGTAGCGGGAGTTATGGGCAACAATGAGCAGTTCTTC.

The CDR3 loop is CSVLPDYGYTF. Written as DNA, the CDR3 is TGCAGCGTACTACCGGACTATGGCTACACCTTC. The chain recombines TRBV29-1 with TRBJ1-2, with D uncertain. The germline V and J ends were trimmed by 6 bases and 3 bases, with 8 bases remaining between them. Germline assignment: CDR1 SQVTM and CDR2 ANQGSEA. The CDR3 consists of 11 residues. Looking up the rest from reference TRBV29-1 and TRBJ1-2 gives the full variable domain: SAVISQKPSRDICQRGTSLTIQCQVDSQVTMMFWYRQQPGQSLTLIATANQGSEATYESGFVIDKFPISRPNLTFSTLTVSNMSPEDSSIYLCSVLPDYGYTFGSGTRLTVV.

V gene TRBV20-1 combines with J gene TRBJ2-1; no definite D call. Trimming removed 6 bases at V and 0 bases at J, with 12 bases between. CDR3 size: 14 residues. CDR1 and CDR2 (germline): DFQATT, SNEGSKA (reference sequence). Here the CDR3 reads CSAAHQSSYNEQFF. The CDR3 DNA reads TGCAGTGCCGCCCACCAGAGCTCCTACAATGAGCAGTTCTTC.

The CDR3 region is CASRQGVYGYTF. In DNA, the CDR3 is TGTGCCAGCAGACAGGGCGTCTATGGCTACACCTTC. This chain joins TRBV28 and TRBJ1-2; perhaps TRBD1 as D (6 bases). The germline V gene has CDR1 MDHEN and CDR2 SYDVKM. The CDR3 contains 12 residues. V was shortened by 6 bases and J by 4 bases, with 9 bases between the two germline ends.

A word on this clonotype: At one of its ends the junction is not consistent with the germline gene, which may arise from a read error. The V and J genes are TRBV7-8 and TRBJ2-5, with 12 bases matching TRBD2. The CDR3 sequence is 17 residues long. Germline CDR1 reads SGHVS; CDR2 reads FQNEAQ. CDR3 sequence: CASSLATSGRRQETQYF. The DNA of the CDR3 is TGTGCCAGCAGCCTAGCGACTAGCGGGAGACGGCAAGAGACCCAGTACTTC.

There are a few counts of this clonotype. V gene TRBV2 combines with J gene TRBJ2-1; 10 bases agree with TRBD2. Germline V CDR1 and CDR2: SNHLY, FYNNEI. The trim removed 3 bases at V and 12 bases at J, leaving 11 bases unmatched. The CDR3 is 15 residues long. Written as DNA, the CDR3 is TGTGCCAGCAGTGATGAGGCTAGCGGGAGTGGGAGGCAGTTCTTC. This translates into CASSDEASGSGRQFF.

V gene TRBV27 combines with J gene TRBJ2-7; 7 bases align to TRBD1. Germline V gives CDR1 MNHEY, CDR2 SMNVEV (reference sequence). V lost 0 bases and J lost 4; bases outside the gene matches: 9. The CDR3 is made up of 16 amino acids. The chain's CDR3 is CASSLSGPDRDYEQYF. CDR3 nucleotides: TGTGCCAGCAGTTTATCGGGGCCCGACAGGGATTACGAGCAGTACTTC.

The chain couples TRBV21-1 to TRBJ1-2; the tabulated D call, TRBD1, remains unverified against the DNA. TRBV21-1 is flagged as a pseudogene. The CDR3 spans 14 residues. This CDR3 reads CASSPGQGGRGYTF. The CDR3 DNA reads as TGTGCCAGCAGCCCGGGGCAGGGCGGACGTGGCTACACCTTC.

This rearrangement joins TRBV6-2 or TRBV6-3 to TRBJ1-2; D remains ambiguous. V dropped 8 bases and J dropped 5 bases, with 15 bases sitting between them. The CDR3 covers 13 residues. Germline assignment: CDR1 MNHEY and CDR2 SVGEGT. The CDR3 DNA sequence: TGTGCCAGCGGACTGACTTGGGGTTATGGCTACACCTTC. Translation gives CASGLTWGYGYTF.